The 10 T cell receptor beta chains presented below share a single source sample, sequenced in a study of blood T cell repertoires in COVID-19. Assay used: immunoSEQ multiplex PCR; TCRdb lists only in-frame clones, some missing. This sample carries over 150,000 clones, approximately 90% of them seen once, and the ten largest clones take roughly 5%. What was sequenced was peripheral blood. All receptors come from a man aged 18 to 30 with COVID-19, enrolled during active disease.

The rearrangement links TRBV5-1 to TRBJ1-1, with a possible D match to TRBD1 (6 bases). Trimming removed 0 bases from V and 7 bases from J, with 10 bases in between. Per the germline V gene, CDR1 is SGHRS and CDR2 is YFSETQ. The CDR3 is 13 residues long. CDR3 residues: CASSLAQGSEAFF. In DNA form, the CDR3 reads TGCGCCAGCAGCTTGGCACAGGGCAGTGAAGCTTTCTTT.

The CDR3 sequence is CASSLAGEYHEQYF. DNA for the CDR3: TGTGCCAGCAGTTTGGCGGGAGAGTACCACGAGCAGTACTTC. The chain has TRBV27 and TRBJ2-7; 7 bases agree with TRBD2. CDR3 length: 14 amino acids. CDR1 and CDR2 (germline): MNHEY, SMNVEV (reference sequence). V dropped 3 bases and J dropped 5; count of bases not matched to a gene: 7.

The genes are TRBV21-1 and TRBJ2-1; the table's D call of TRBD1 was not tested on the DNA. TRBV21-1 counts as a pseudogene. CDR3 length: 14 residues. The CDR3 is CASSSNRGYNEQFF. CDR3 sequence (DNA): TGTGCCAGCAGCAGCAACAGGGGCTACAATGAGCAGTTCTTC.

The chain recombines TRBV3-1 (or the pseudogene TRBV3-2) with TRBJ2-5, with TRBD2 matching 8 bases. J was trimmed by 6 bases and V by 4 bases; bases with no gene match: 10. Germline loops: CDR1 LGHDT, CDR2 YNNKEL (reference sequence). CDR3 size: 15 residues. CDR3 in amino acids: CASSLHGGAVQTQYF. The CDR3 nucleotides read TGTGCCAGCAGCCTCCACGGGGGGGCGGTACAGACCCAGTACTTC.

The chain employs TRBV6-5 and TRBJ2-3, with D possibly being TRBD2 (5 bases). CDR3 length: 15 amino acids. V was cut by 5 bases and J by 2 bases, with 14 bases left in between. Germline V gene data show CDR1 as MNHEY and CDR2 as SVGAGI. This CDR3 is CASSRVQRITDTQYF. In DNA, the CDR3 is TGTGCCAGCAGTCGTGTCCAGCGGATCACAGATACGCAGTATTTT.

The CDR3 nucleotides are TGTGCCAGCAGCCTCATGAGTCAGCCCCAGCATTTT. Protein sequence: CASSLMSQPQHF. The V gene is TRBV28, the J gene TRBJ1-5; D is ambiguous. V was shortened by 6 bases and J by 6 bases, with 9 bases between the two germline ends. The CDR3 has 12 residues. Germline V gene lookup returns CDR1 MDHEN and CDR2 SYDVKM.

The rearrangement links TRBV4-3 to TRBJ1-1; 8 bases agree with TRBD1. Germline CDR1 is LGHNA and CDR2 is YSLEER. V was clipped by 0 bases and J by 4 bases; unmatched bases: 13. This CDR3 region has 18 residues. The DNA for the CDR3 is TGCGCCAGCAGCCAAGAAAGGACAGGGCTTGTAAGGGTCACTGAAGCTTTCTTT. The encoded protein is CASSQERTGLVRVTEAFF.

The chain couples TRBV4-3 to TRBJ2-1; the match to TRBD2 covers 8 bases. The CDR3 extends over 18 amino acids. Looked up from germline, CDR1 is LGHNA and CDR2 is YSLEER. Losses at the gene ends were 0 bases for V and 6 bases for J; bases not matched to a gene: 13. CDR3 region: CASSQDPPQAGATNEQFF. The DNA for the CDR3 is TGCGCCAGCAGCCAAGATCCCCCTCAAGCGGGAGCCACCAATGAGCAGTTCTTC.

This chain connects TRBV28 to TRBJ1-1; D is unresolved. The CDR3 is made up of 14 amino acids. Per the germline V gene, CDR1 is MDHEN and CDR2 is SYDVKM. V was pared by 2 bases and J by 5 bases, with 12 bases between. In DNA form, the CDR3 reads TGTGCCAGCAGTTTAGAGGCACTGTGGACTGAAGCTTTCTTT. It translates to CASSLEALWTEAFF.

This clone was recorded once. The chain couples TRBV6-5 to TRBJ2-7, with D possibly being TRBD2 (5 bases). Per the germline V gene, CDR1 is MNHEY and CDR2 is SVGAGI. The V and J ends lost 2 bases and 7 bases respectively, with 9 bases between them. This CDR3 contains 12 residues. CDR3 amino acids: CASSYPPGEQYF. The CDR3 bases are TGTGCCAGCAGTTACCCCCCGGGGGAGCAGTACTTC.